Listed here are 6 T cell receptor beta chains from one sample, sequenced in a study of blood T cell repertoires in COVID-19. Clones were read by immunoSEQ multiplex PCR, and TCRdb kept only the in-frame ones, dropping some. This sample has about 95,000 clones; roughly 90% occur once, and the top ten carry under 3.5%. The sample comprised peripheral blood. All receptors come from a woman in her 70s with acute or convalescent COVID-19.

This clone was counted only a few times. The sample carries other DNA sequences with the same CDR3. The chain is built from TRBV5-1 and TRBJ1-1; maybe TRBD1 (6 bases). The V end was cut by 2 bases, the J end by 3 bases, with 11 bases between. The CDR3 totals 14 residues. Germline lookup yields CDR1 SGHRS and CDR2 YFSETQ. The CDR3 DNA sequence: TGCGCCAGCAGCTTAGGGGGTTTAGACACTGAAGCTTTCTTT. This translates into CASSLGGLDTEAFF.

V is TRBV18 and J is TRBJ2-3; 7 nucleotides match TRBD2. Germline V gene lookup returns CDR1 KGHSH and CDR2 LQKENI. The CDR3 extends over 15 amino acids. V shed 3 bases and J 2 bases; nucleotides not matched to a gene: 5. The CDR3, as DNA: TGTGCCAGCTCACCCCGCGGGGGATTCACAGATACGCAGTATTTT. It translates to CASSPRGGFTDTQYF. The complete variable domain, with remaining parts taken from reference TRBV18 and TRBJ2-3, reads NAGVMQNPRHLVRRRGQEARLRCSPMKGHSHVYWYRQLPEEGLKFMVYLQKENIIDESGMPKERFSAEFPKEGPSILRIQQVVRGDSAAYFCASSPRGGFTDTQYFGPGTRLTVL.

The CDR3 coding sequence is TGTGCCAGTGGCACCGGGACAACGAAGGCCAATCAGCCCCAGCATTTT. Amino acids: CASGTGTTKANQPQHF. The chain links TRBV19 to TRBJ1-5; D is perhaps TRBD1 (6 bases). V gave up 8 bases and J gave up 3 bases, with 20 bases separating them. Germline-derived CDR1 and CDR2 are LNHDA and SQIVND (reference sequence). The CDR3 is made up of 16 amino acids.

This chain links TRBV2 with TRBJ2-1; tentative D call: TRBD1 (5 bases). The CDR3 extends over 14 amino acids. The germline CDR1 and CDR2 sequences are SNHLY and FYNNEI. Trimming removed 7 bases at V and 8 bases at J, with 18 bases between. For the CDR3, the DNA is TGTGCCAGCAACAGGCAGGTAGGCACGTATGAGCAGTTCTTC. Its translation is CASNRQVGTYEQFF.

The rearrangement links TRBV7-9 to TRBJ2-7; 10 bases align to TRBD1. This CDR3 contains 14 residues. CDR1 and CDR2 from the germline V gene are SEHNR and FQNEAQ (reference sequence). J lost 5 bases, V lost 3 bases, and 4 bases had no gene match. The CDR3 is CASSLGTGVDEQYF. In nucleotides, the CDR3 is TGTGCCAGCAGCTTGGGGACAGGGGTTGACGAGCAGTACTTC.

The rearrangement links TRBV6-6 to TRBJ1-2, with D perhaps TRBD1 (5 bases). The CDR3 spans 15 residues. Germline V gene data show CDR1 as MNHNY and CDR2 as SVGAGI (reference sequence). With 4 bases removed from V and 5 bases from J, the gap between germline ends came to 17 bases. In DNA form, the CDR3 reads TGTGCCAGCAGTTGGGATGGGGCAGTCAGGTATGGCTACACCTTC. This gives the protein CASSWDGAVRYGYTF.